This TCR beta chain was found in a study of cytomegalovirus exposure and HLA in healthy donors. The length of the CDR3 is 15 residues. Trimming at V came to 5 bases and at J to 6 bases, leaving 5 bases not matched to a gene. CDR1 and CDR2 (germline): LNHDA, SQIVND (reference sequence). In the case of this clone: The antigen is unknown.

Broader study findings: A subsequent analysis found that TCR clusters from the first cohort also tended to co-occur in the 120 or so validation repertoires, with under 95% of cluster scores above 0.

Produced via immunoSEQ multiplex PCR; TCRdb's table is partial and in-frame only. The table includes around 150,000 clones, 80% to 95% detected once. This chain links TRBV19 with TRBJ2-1, with TRBD2 matching 12 bases. The sequence came from a man in his late teens or twenties in good health and CMV-seronegative. Specimen: PBMCs. CDR3 loop: CASSHEGLAGNEQFF. The CDR3 region has the DNA TGTGCCAGTAGTCATGAGGGACTAGCGGGCAATGAGCAGTTCTTC.